The 30 T cell receptor beta chains listed next were all sequenced from one sample in a study of T-cell memory formation after mild COVID-19. TCRdb re-analysed the 5' RACE reads in MiXCR, keeping a single row per CDR3 protein. In the table there are tens of thousands of distinct CDR3 sequences, around 6.1% of which are singletons. Input material: PBMCs or a T cell subset sorted from them (not recorded which). Receptors originate from an adult who had mild COVID-19 (a few samples of this study predate the infection). Cell type and time point are not known.

Worth noting for this clonotype: The junction and the germline gene differ at one end; a read error may be behind it. The rearrangement uses TRBV6-6 and TRBJ2-7; no reliable D call. The CDR3 sequence is 9 residues long. Germline values: CDR1 MNHNY, CDR2 SVGAGI (reference sequence). This chain's CDR3 is CASSPPIIF. In nucleotides, the CDR3 is TGTGCCAGCAGTCCACCCATTATATTC.

As concerns this clonotype: The junction does not match germline at one end; this may be a read error. The chain is built from TRBV30 and TRBJ1-1, with 8 bases identical to TRBD1. The CDR3 totals 15 residues. From germline, CDR1 is GTSNPN and CDR2 SVGIG (reference sequence). The CDR3 protein is CAWSIPGTGSGLDRF. The CDR3 DNA reads TGTGCCTGGAGTATACCGGGGACAGGATCAGGGTTGGATCGGTTT.

Ten or more counts support this clonotype. This sequence joins TRBV11-2 and TRBJ2-5; D possibly uses TRBD1 or TRBD2 (5 bases each). V was trimmed by 1 base and J by 4 bases, leaving 13 bases between them. The CDR3 runs 15 residues. CDR1 is SGHAT and CDR2 is FQNNGV in the germline V gene. This CDR3 is CASSLVQDSRETQYF. The CDR3 DNA follows: TGTGCCAGCAGCTTAGTACAGGACTCCCGAGAGACCCAGTACTTC. The full variable domain, completed using reference TRBV11-2 and TRBJ2-5, is EAGVAQSPRYKIIEKRQSVAFWCNPISGHATLYWYQQILGQGPKLLIQFQNNGVVDDSQLPKDRFSAERLKGVDSTLKIQPAKLEDSAVYLCASSLVQDSRETQYFGPGTRLLVL.

This clonotype was recorded at least ten times. The rearrangement joins TRBV5-1 to TRBJ1-4, with D perhaps TRBD1 (5 bases). Per the germline V gene, CDR1 is SGHRS and CDR2 is YFSETQ. V was shortened by 4 bases and J by 5 bases, with 12 bases between the two germline ends. The CDR3 consists of 14 residues. Here the CDR3 DNA reads TGCGCCAGCAGCATGGGACGCCGGAATGAAAAACTGTTTTTT. It is translated as CASSMGRRNEKLFF.

Ten or more counts support this clonotype. The chain uses TRBV5-5 and TRBJ2-4; no clear D. V was shortened by 2 bases and J by 5 bases, with 11 bases between the two germline ends. Germline V gene sequence: CDR1 SGHKS, CDR2 YYEKEE (reference sequence). The CDR3 covers 14 residues. The CDR3 sequence: CASSFASNENIQYF. CDR3 sequence (DNA): TGTGCCAGCAGCTTCGCGTCTAACGAAAACATTCAGTACTTC.

This clonotype has more than one count but fewer than ten. The chain is built from TRBV5-4 and TRBJ2-7, with 7 bases identical to TRBD1. The CDR3 totals 14 residues. Germline V CDR1 and CDR2: SGHNT, YYREEE (reference sequence). With 4 bases clipped from V and 0 bases from J, the junction kept 4 bases outside the gene matches. In DNA form, the CDR3 reads TGTGCCAGCAGCCCGACAGGGAGCTCCTACGAGCAGTACTTC. Residues: CASSPTGSSYEQYF.

Regarding this clonotype: A read error may explain this, as a much larger clone is one base away. The chain's CDR3 is CASSSSTGGFGEAFF. CDR3 in DNA: TGTGCCAGCAGCTCGAGTACAGGGGGCTTTGGAGAAGCTTTCTTT. V is TRBV7-6 and J is TRBJ1-1, with 9 bases lining up with TRBD1. Germline loops: CDR1 SGHVS, CDR2 FNYEAQ. V lost 4 bases, J lost 8 bases, and 11 bases stayed unmatched. The CDR3 is 15 residues long.

This clonotype was counted only a few times. The V gene is TRBV18, the J gene TRBJ1-4, with D possibly TRBD1 on 5 matching bases. Germline loops: CDR1 KGHSH, CDR2 LQKENI. The CDR3 extends over 14 amino acids. Trimming took off 3 bases at V and 0 bases at J, with 5 bases between the two ends. The CDR3 loop is CASSPGATNEKLFF. DNA for the CDR3: TGTGCCAGCTCACCGGGGGCAACTAATGAAAAACTGTTTTTT.

The chain uses TRBV6-6 and TRBJ2-7; 8 nucleotides line up with TRBD1. This CDR3 spans 12 amino acids. The V gene's germline CDR1 is MNHNY and CDR2 SVGAGI (reference sequence). V gave up 10 bases and J gave up 3 bases; unmatched junction bases: 5. The CDR3 region has the DNA TGTGCCATCGGACAGGGTTTCTACGAGCAGTACTTC. As protein: CAIGQGFYEQYF.

This clonotype was detected a few times. This chain joins TRBV6-2 or TRBV6-3 and TRBJ2-7; 8 nucleotides match TRBD2. CDR1 is MNHEY, CDR2 SVGEGT, per germline. The CDR3 contains 18 residues. With 6 bases clipped from V and 7 bases from J, the junction kept 23 bases outside the gene matches. CDR3 nucleotides: TGTGCCAGCAGCGCCTCCGCCGGGGTAGCGGGAATAAATACGGAGCAGTACTTC. This sequence encodes CASSASAGVAGINTEQYF.

As DNA, the CDR3 is TGTGCCAGCAGGCTCCGGAGTGAGCAGTTCTTC. This codes for CASRLRSEQFF. This rearrangement joins TRBV28 to TRBJ2-1; no definite D call. Trimming cost V 6 bases and J 9 bases, with 9 bases left between them. Per germline, CDR1 MDHEN and CDR2 SYDVKM. The length of the CDR3 is 11 residues.

This clonotype was observed a few times. This rearrangement joins TRBV19 to TRBJ1-5; 7 bases are a match to TRBD1. This CDR3 spans 12 amino acids. Looked up from germline, CDR1 is LNHDA and CDR2 is SQIVND (reference sequence). Trimming removed 4 bases from V and 15 bases from J; junction bases left unmatched: 9. The CDR3 is CASSTRDSSSHF. The CDR3 DNA follows: TGTGCCAGTAGTACCCGGGACAGCTCTTCGCATTTT. The full variable domain, completed using reference TRBV19 and TRBJ1-5, is DGGITQSPKYLFRKEGQNVTLSCEQNLNHDAMYWYRQDPGQGLRLIYYSQIVNDFQKGDIAEGYSVSREKKESFPLTVTSAQKNPTAFYLCASSTRDSSSHFGDGTRLSIL.

The chain is built from TRBV7-9 and TRBJ1-5; 9 bases align to TRBD1. The CDR3 contains 13 residues. Germline V gives CDR1 SEHNR, CDR2 FQNEAQ (reference sequence). V trimming: 5 bases; J trimming: 11 bases; junction bases outside the gene matches: 7. The DNA for the CDR3 is TGTGCCAGCAGCCGCCGGGACAGGGCAGCCCAGCATTTT. This translates into CASSRRDRAAQHF.

The chain combines TRBV7-6 with TRBJ1-3, with 12 bases identical to TRBD1. Germline V gene sequence: CDR1 SGHVS, CDR2 FNYEAQ. CDR3 length: 17 residues. After removal of 5 bases from V and 3 bases from J, the junction contained 8 bases not matched to a gene. The CDR3 nucleotides read TGTGCCAGCAGCCCGGGACAGGGGGCGCGTGGTGGAAACACCATATATTTT. Its translation is CASSPGQGARGGNTIYF.

The gene calls are TRBV7-9 and TRBJ1-1; 10 bases are a match to TRBD1. The trim removed 5 bases at V and 5 bases at J, leaving 5 bases unmatched. Germline CDR1 SEHNR, CDR2 FQNEAQ (reference sequence). The length of the CDR3 is 14 residues. CDR3 in amino acids: CASSKGQGTTEAFF. For the CDR3, the DNA is TGTGCCAGCAGCAAGGGACAGGGGACTACTGAAGCTTTCTTT. Based on the CDR3 plus reference TRBV7-9 and TRBJ1-1, the full variable domain is DTGVSQNPRHKITKRGQNVTFRCDPISEHNRLYWYRQTLGQGPEFLTYFQNEAQLEKSRLLSDRFSAERPKGSFSTLEIQRTEQGDSAMYLCASSKGQGTTEAFFGQGTRLTVV.

A few counts support this clonotype. The rearrangement links TRBV7-3 to TRBJ2-3; 7 nucleotides agree with TRBD1. Germline V gene lookup returns CDR1 SGHTA and CDR2 FQGTGA. J was trimmed by 2 bases and V by 5 bases; bases with no gene match: 4. This CDR3 has 14 residues. CDR3 in DNA: TGTGCCAGCAGCCCCGGGACAGCCACAGATACGCAGTATTTT. It specifies CASSPGTATDTQYF.

V usage is TRBV6-2 or TRBV6-3 and J usage is TRBJ1-2, with 12 bases fitting TRBD1. The J segment lost 7 bases and the V segment lost 6 bases, leaving 9 bases of the junction unmatched. Germline-derived CDR1 and CDR2 are MNHEY and SVGEGT. The CDR3 totals 15 residues. CDR3 DNA sequence: TGTGCCAGCAGGGACTCGGGACAGGGGGCCAGTGGCTACACCTTC. Its protein product is CASRDSGQGASGYTF.

Ten or more counts support this clonotype. The chain carries TRBV20-1 and TRBJ1-3; D is unclear. From germline, CDR1 is DFQATT and CDR2 SNEGSKA (reference sequence). The CDR3 loop spans 16 amino acids. V lost 0 bases to trimming and J lost 0 bases, with 12 bases between them. Written as DNA, the CDR3 is TGCAGTGCTAGAGATGCCAGGACCAACTCTGGAAACACCATATATTTT. Its translation is CSARDARTNSGNTIYF.

This clonotype has ten or more counts. This sequence joins TRBV4-1 and TRBJ1-5, with 7 bases fitting TRBD1. CDR3 length equals 14 residues. Trimming at V came to 2 bases and at J to 11 bases, leaving 9 bases not matched to a gene. Germline CDR1 is MGHRA and CDR2 is YSYEKL. CDR3 loop: CASSQSGQKLAQHF. The CDR3 DNA reads as TGCGCCAGCAGCCAATCGGGACAGAAGTTGGCCCAGCATTTT.

This clonotype was counted ten times or more. This rearrangement joins TRBV4-1 to TRBJ1-5; TRBD1 aligns across 7 bases. The CDR3 runs 16 residues. The J segment lost 6 bases and the V segment lost 1 base, leaving 9 bases of the junction unmatched. Looked up from germline, CDR1 is MGHRA and CDR2 is YSYEKL. DNA of the CDR3: TGCGCCAGCAGCCAAGTCAGGGCAGGGGGAAGTCAGCCCCAGCATTTT. This sequence encodes CASSQVRAGGSQPQHF.

The rearrangement links TRBV4-3 to TRBJ2-1, with 7 positions matching TRBD2. CDR3 length equals 15 residues. Germline lookup yields CDR1 LGHNA and CDR2 YSLEER. The ends lost 1 base at V and 7 bases at J; junction bases unmatched: 7. The DNA for the CDR3 is TGCGCCAGCAGCCAAGGACATAGCGGGTTGAATGAGCAGTTCTTC. It encodes CASSQGHSGLNEQFF.

Relative to its sample, this clonotype is medium-sized. V gene TRBV7-8 combines with J gene TRBJ2-1; no clear D gene. Germline V lookup: CDR1 SGHVS, CDR2 FQNEAQ. The V end was cut by 5 bases, the J end by 4 bases, with 9 bases between. This CDR3 comprises 13 residues. CDR3 nucleotides: TGTGCCAGCAGCCTGGGAAGGTACAATGAGCAGTTCTTC. It codes for CASSLGRYNEQFF. The whole variable domain, remainder taken from reference TRBV7-8 and TRBJ2-1, is GAGVSQSPRYKVAKRGQDVALRCDPISGHVSLFWYQQALGQGPEFLTYFQNEAQLDKSGLPSDRFFAERPEGSVSTLKIQRTQQEDSAVYLCASSLGRYNEQFFGPGTRLTVL.

This clonotype was seen a few times. The chain couples TRBV2 to TRBJ1-4; a possible D gene is TRBD1 (6 bases). The CDR3 consists of 14 residues. Germline V CDR1 and CDR2: SNHLY, FYNNEI. The V end was cut by 4 bases, the J end by 7 bases, with 13 bases between. The chain's CDR3 is CASSVGNRAEKLFF. The CDR3 DNA sequence: TGTGCCAGCAGTGTGGGTAACAGGGCTGAAAAACTGTTTTTT.

The sample holds many counts of this clonotype. The chain carries TRBV10-2 and TRBJ2-7, with D perhaps TRBD2 (6 bases). The CDR3 contains 15 residues. Trimming took 4 bases from V and 0 from J, leaving 13 bases between them. The germline CDR1 and CDR2 sequences are WSHSY and SAAADI. The CDR3 DNA reads TGCGCCAGCAGTGTCGGGACTCGGGGCTCCTACGAGCAGTACTTC. Residues: CASSVGTRGSYEQYF.

The J gene is TRBJ1-1, the V gene TRBV11-2, with a possible D match to TRBD1 (5 bases). There are 14 residues in the CDR3. Per the germline V gene, CDR1 is SGHAT and CDR2 is FQNNGV. V was trimmed by 5 bases and J by 3 bases, leaving 13 bases between them. The CDR3 region has the DNA TGTGCCAGCAGCCCACGACTGGGGGACACTGAAGCTTTCTTT. Amino acids: CASSPRLGDTEAFF.

This clonotype has more than one count but fewer than ten. The gene calls are TRBV12-3 or TRBV12-4 and TRBJ1-1; weak D call: TRBD1 (6 bases). The CDR3 is 15 residues long. V was cut by 2 bases and J by 4 bases, with 14 bases left in between. CDR3 residues: CASSLNTGIGTEAFF. DNA of the CDR3: TGTGCCAGCAGTTTAAACACAGGGATTGGCACTGAAGCTTTCTTT.

This clonotype turned up a few times. V and J are TRBV7-2 and TRBJ2-1, with 10 bases identical to TRBD2. Germline lookup yields CDR1 SGHTA and CDR2 FQGNSA. After removal of 4 bases from V and 7 bases from J, the junction contained 7 bases not matched to a gene. The CDR3 runs to 15 residues. CDR3 in DNA: TGTGCCAGCAGCTCGAGCGGGGGGGCCTTTAATGAGCAGTTCTTC. Translation gives CASSSSGGAFNEQFF.

This clonotype has a count of ten or more. The CDR3 region is CASSPGQIYSGANVLTF. The CDR3, as DNA: TGTGCCAGCAGCCCGGGACAGATTTACTCTGGGGCCAACGTCCTGACTTTC. The chain is built from TRBV6-2 or TRBV6-3 and TRBJ2-6; 7 nucleotides line up with TRBD1. J lost 0 bases, V lost 6 bases, and 8 bases had no gene match. Germline V gives CDR1 MNHEY, CDR2 SVGEGT. There are 17 residues in the CDR3.

The J gene is TRBJ1-4, the V gene TRBV27, with TRBD1 identical over 7 bases. The CDR3 is 13 amino acids. Trimming took 7 bases from V and 7 from J; bases not matched to a gene: 6. Germline V gives CDR1 MNHEY, CDR2 SMNVEV (reference sequence). CDR3 sequence reads: CASKLQGIEKLFF. The CDR3 DNA sequence: TGTGCCAGCAAGTTACAGGGGATTGAAAAACTGTTTTTT.

The chain joins TRBV4-2 to TRBJ1-2; D is possibly TRBD1 (5 bases). Germline CDR1 and CDR2: LGHNA and YNFKEQ. The CDR3 totals 16 residues. V lost 3 bases to trimming and J lost 0 bases, with 14 bases between them. The CDR3 region has the DNA TGTGCCAGCAGCCAGGAACCCGGGACGTCTAACTATGGCTACACCTTC. It is translated as CASSQEPGTSNYGYTF.